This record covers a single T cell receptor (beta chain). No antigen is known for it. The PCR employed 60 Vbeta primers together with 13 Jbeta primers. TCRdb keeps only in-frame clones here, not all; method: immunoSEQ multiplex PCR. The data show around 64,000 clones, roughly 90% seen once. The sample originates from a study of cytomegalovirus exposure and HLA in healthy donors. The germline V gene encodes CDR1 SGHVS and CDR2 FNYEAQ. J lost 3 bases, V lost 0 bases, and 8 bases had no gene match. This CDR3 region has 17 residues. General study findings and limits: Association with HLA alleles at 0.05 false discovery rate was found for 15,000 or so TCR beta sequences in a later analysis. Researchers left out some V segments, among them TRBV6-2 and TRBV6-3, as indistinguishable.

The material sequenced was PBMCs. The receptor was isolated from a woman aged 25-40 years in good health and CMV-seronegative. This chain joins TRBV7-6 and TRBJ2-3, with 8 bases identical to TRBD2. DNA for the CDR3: TGTGCCAGCAGCTTAGCATCCACGGGAGGGCCGACAGATACGCAGTATTTT. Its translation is CASSLASTGGPTDTQYF.